The 17 T cell receptor beta chains listed next were all sequenced from one sample in a study of blood T cell repertoires in COVID-19. Repertoires were generated with immunoSEQ multiplex PCR, while TCRdb's copy carries only in-frame clones and drops some. The sample has approximately 35,000 clones, about 80% seen once. Material: peripheral blood. The receptors were sampled from a man aged 80 or over with acute or convalescent COVID-19.

J is TRBJ2-1 and V is TRBV7-3, with 10 bases lining up with TRBD2. The CDR3 has 14 amino acids. Germline CDR1 and CDR2: SGHTA and FQGTGA. After removal of 3 bases from V and 5 bases from J, the junction contained 1 base not matched to a gene. The CDR3 spells CASSFGLADNEQFF. CDR3 nucleotides: TGTGCCAGCAGCTTCGGACTAGCGGACAATGAGCAGTTCTTC.

This sequence joins TRBV25-1 and TRBJ2-2, with D possibly TRBD2 on 6 matching bases. Germline V gene sequence: CDR1 MGHDK, CDR2 SYGVNS. V was cut by 4 bases and J by 1 base, with 10 bases left in between. This CDR3 contains 15 residues. DNA for the CDR3: TGTGCCAGCAGTGCCGGGACTTTGAACACCGGGGAGCTGTTTTTT. Amino acids: CASSAGTLNTGELFF.

The chain joins TRBV30 to TRBJ1-3, with unresolved D. V was trimmed by 0 bases and J by 8 bases, leaving 8 bases between them. Germline CDR1 GTSNPN, CDR2 SVGIG (reference sequence). This CDR3 contains 12 residues. CDR3 protein: CAWSVQQDTIYF. CDR3 coding DNA: TGTGCCTGGAGTGTACAGCAGGACACCATATATTTT.

V and J are TRBV23-1 and TRBJ2-7; no clear D. TRBV23-1 is treated as an ORF (open reading frame) with a function not yet certain. The CDR3 loop spans 13 amino acids. The germline V and J ends were trimmed by 4 bases and 2 bases, with 9 bases remaining between them. The CDR3 sequence is CASSRPETYEQYF. The CDR3 bases are TGCGCCAGCAGTCGGCCGGAGACCTACGAGCAGTACTTC.

The V gene is TRBV25-1, the J gene TRBJ2-3; 11 nucleotides align to TRBD1. Per the germline V gene, CDR1 is MGHDK and CDR2 is SYGVNS. The CDR3 covers 17 residues. The trim removed 3 bases at V and 4 bases at J, leaving 9 bases unmatched. The CDR3 nucleotides read TGTGCCAGCAGTGACCGACCGGGACAGGGGGGGGCAGATACGCAGTATTTT. Its translation is CASSDRPGQGGADTQYF.

This rearrangement joins TRBV6-5 to TRBJ2-3; 12 nucleotides align to TRBD2. V was pared by 10 bases and J by 7 bases, with 9 bases of the junction left unmatched. Germline values: CDR1 MNHEY, CDR2 SVGAGI. The CDR3 has 14 amino acids. The CDR3 region is CAIGLAGGRNTQYF. Here the CDR3 DNA reads TGTGCCATTGGTCTAGCGGGGGGGCGTAATACGCAGTATTTT.

The V call is TRBV9, the J call TRBJ1-2; 12 bases line up with TRBD1. This CDR3 is 13 amino acids long. J gave up 7 bases and V 5 bases, and 3 bases lay outside the gene matches. Germline V CDR1 and CDR2: SGDLS, YYNGEE. DNA for the CDR3: TGTGCCAGCAGGGGACAGGGGGCCCCTGGCTACACCTTC. It encodes CASRGQGAPGYTF. Full variable domain (missing parts from reference TRBV9 and TRBJ1-2): DSGVTQTPKHLITATGQRVTLRCSPRSGDLSVYWYQQSLDQGLQFLIQYYNGEERAKGNILERFSAQQFPDLHSELNLSSLELGDSALYFCASRGQGAPGYTFGSGTRLTVV.

This clone has just a few counts. The rearrangement uses TRBV18 and TRBJ2-3; D is unclear. CDR3 length: 13 amino acids. Germline CDR1 reads KGHSH; CDR2 reads LQKENI. V was pared by 2 bases and J by 3 bases, with 6 bases between. In nucleotides, the CDR3 is TGTGCCAGCTCACCATTACAGACAGATACGCAGTATTTT. Protein sequence: CASSPLQTDTQYF. Full variable domain (outside the CDR3, taken from reference TRBV18 and TRBJ2-3): NAGVMQNPRHLVRRRGQEARLRCSPMKGHSHVYWYRQLPEEGLKFMVYLQKENIIDESGMPKERFSAEFPKEGPSILRIQQVVRGDSAAYFCASSPLQTDTQYFGPGTRLTVL.

This chain links TRBV4-1 with TRBJ1-1, with 10 bases identical to TRBD1. The CDR3 runs to 19 residues. V was pared by 0 bases and J by 0 bases, with 10 bases of the junction left unmatched. Germline CDR1 and CDR2: MGHRA and YSYEKL. The chain's CDR3 is CASSQDPRGQGTMNTEAFF. CDR3 nucleotide sequence: TGCGCCAGCAGCCAAGATCCCAGGGGACAGGGGACAATGAACACTGAAGCTTTCTTT.

V usage is TRBV28 and J usage is TRBJ2-7, with D perhaps matching TRBD2 (5 bases). Germline V gene lookup returns CDR1 MDHEN and CDR2 SYDVKM. The CDR3 length is 14 residues. V lost 5 bases and J lost 2, with 13 bases in between. CDR3: CASSTPGETYEQYF. CDR3 bases: TGTGCCAGCAGTACCCCCGGGGAGACCTACGAGCAGTACTTC. The full variable domain, its missing parts supplied by reference TRBV28 and TRBJ2-7, is DVKVTQSSRYLVKRTGEKVFLECVQDMDHENMFWYRQDPGLGLRLIYFSYDVKMKEKGDIPEGYSVSREKKERFSLILESASTNQTSMYLCASSTPGETYEQYFGPGTRLTVT.

J is TRBJ2-3 and V is TRBV6-4; D uncertain. CDR1 MRHNA and CDR2 SNTAGT come from the germline V gene. CDR3 length equals 11 residues. V was cut by 0 bases and J by 10 bases, with 5 bases left in between. DNA for the CDR3: TGTGCCAGCAGTGACTCCAGCGCGCAGTATTTT. Encoded protein: CASSDSSAQYF.

This chain uses TRBV10-3 with TRBJ1-1; D gene uncertain. The CDR3 length is 12 residues. Trimming took 3 bases from V and 7 from J, leaving 9 bases between them. Germline CDR1 and CDR2: ENHRY and SYGVKD. In DNA form, the CDR3 reads TGTGCCATCAGTGACAACCGGGGTGAAGCTTTCTTT. Its protein is CAISDNRGEAFF.

V usage is TRBV30 and J usage is TRBJ2-1; tentative D call: TRBD1 (6 bases). Germline-derived CDR1 and CDR2 are GTSNPN and SVGIG (reference sequence). The V and J ends lost 0 bases and 0 bases respectively, with 9 bases between them. The CDR3 spans 15 residues. CDR3: CAWSVPGDSYNEQFF. For the CDR3, the DNA is TGTGCCTGGAGTGTACCAGGGGACTCCTACAATGAGCAGTTCTTC. The variable domain in full, completed from reference TRBV30 and TRBJ2-1, reads SQTIHQWPATLVQPVGSPLSLECTVEGTSNPNLYWYRQAAGRGLQLLFYSVGIGQISSEVPQNLSASRPQDRQFILSSKKLLLSDSGFYLCAWSVPGDSYNEQFFGPGTRLTVL.

The chain recombines TRBV6-5 with TRBJ2-7; possible D gene TRBD2, 6 bases. The CDR3 covers 13 residues. From germline, CDR1 is MNHEY and CDR2 SVGAGI. V was trimmed by 6 bases and J by 2 bases, leaving 11 bases between them. CDR3 in DNA: TGTGCCAGCAGCGGGACTTCCGCCTACGAGCAGTACTTC. Protein sequence: CASSGTSAYEQYF.

The gene calls are TRBV5-8 and TRBJ1-4; 7 bases are shared with TRBD1. Trimming cost V 5 bases and J 4 bases; bases outside gene matches: 5. The germline gives CDR1 SGHTS, CDR2 YDEGEE. The CDR3 length is 14 residues. CDR3 region: CASRKGQINEKLFF. In nucleotides, the CDR3 is TGTGCCAGCAGGAAGGGACAGATTAATGAAAAACTGTTTTTT.

This chain uses TRBV29-1 with TRBJ1-1, with TRBD1 matching 7 bases. Germline CDR1 is SQVTM and CDR2 is ANQGSEA. CDR3 length: 13 residues. V lost 7 bases and J lost 3; bases outside the gene matches: 8. CDR3 region: CSGSGTADTEAFF. The DNA of the CDR3 is TGCAGCGGTTCCGGGACAGCCGACACTGAAGCTTTCTTT.

This clone was seen only once. V usage is TRBV4-1 and J usage is TRBJ1-5; D is undetermined. V was shortened by 2 bases and J by 3 bases, with 23 bases between the two germline ends. This CDR3 comprises 19 residues. Germline CDR1 reads MGHRA; CDR2 reads YSYEKL. The CDR3 DNA reads as TGCGCCAGCAGCCAATTCGTGGTCGGAGGTCCAGCCATCAATCAGCCCCAGCATTTT. Translation: CASSQFVVGGPAINQPQHF.